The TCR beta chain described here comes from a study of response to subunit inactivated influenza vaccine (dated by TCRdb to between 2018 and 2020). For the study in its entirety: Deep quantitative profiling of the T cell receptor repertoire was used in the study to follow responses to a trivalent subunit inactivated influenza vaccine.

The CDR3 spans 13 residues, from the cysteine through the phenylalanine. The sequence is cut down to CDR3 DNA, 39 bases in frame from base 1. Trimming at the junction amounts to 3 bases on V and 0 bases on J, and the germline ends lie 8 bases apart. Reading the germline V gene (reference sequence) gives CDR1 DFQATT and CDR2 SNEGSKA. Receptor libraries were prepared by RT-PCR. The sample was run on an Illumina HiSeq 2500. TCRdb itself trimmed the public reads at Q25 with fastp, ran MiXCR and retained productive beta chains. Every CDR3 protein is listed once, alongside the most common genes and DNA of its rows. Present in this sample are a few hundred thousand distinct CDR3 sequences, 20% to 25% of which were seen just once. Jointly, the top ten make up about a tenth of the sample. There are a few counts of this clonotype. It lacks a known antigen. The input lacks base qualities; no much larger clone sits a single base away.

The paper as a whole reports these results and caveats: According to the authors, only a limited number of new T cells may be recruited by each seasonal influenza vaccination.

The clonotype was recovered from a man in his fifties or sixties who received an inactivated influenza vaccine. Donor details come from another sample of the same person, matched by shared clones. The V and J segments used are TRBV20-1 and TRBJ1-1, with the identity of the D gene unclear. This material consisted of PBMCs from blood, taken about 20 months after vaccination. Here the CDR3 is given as CSARDGMNTEAFF. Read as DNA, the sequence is TGCAGTGCTAGGGACGGCATGAACACTGAAGCTTTCTTT.